This T cell receptor (beta chain) came from a study of blood T cell repertoires in COVID-19. Across the whole study: Whether acute or convalescent, the COVID-19 samples came from the United States, Italy and Spain.

This CDR3 comprises 13 residues. Trimming pared 5 bases from V and 5 bases from J, leaving 13 bases between. Per germline, CDR1 SGHDT and CDR2 YYEEEE. Clinical histories supplied by participants themselves formed the basis of cohort assignment. Assay: immunoSEQ multiplex PCR; the TCRdb copy retains only in-frame clones and omits some. The sample yields hundreds of thousands of clones, 80% to 95% seen once. The V gene is TRBV5-6, the J gene TRBJ1-2, with D perhaps matching TRBD1 (5 bases). The specimen sequenced was PBMCs or T cells enriched from blood (not recorded which). This TCR was sampled from a woman younger than 30 who had recovered from COVID-19. CDR3 sequence: CASRPQGGYGYTF. The CDR3, as DNA: TGTGCCAGCAGACCTCAGGGAGGTTATGGCTACACCTTC. Full variable domain (remainder filled in from reference TRBV5-6 and TRBJ1-2): DAGVTQSPTHLIKTRGQQVTLRCSPKSGHDTVSWYQQALGQGPQFIFQYYEEEERQRGNFPDRFSGHQFPNYSSELNVNALLLGDSALYLCASRPQGGYGYTFGSGTRLTVV.